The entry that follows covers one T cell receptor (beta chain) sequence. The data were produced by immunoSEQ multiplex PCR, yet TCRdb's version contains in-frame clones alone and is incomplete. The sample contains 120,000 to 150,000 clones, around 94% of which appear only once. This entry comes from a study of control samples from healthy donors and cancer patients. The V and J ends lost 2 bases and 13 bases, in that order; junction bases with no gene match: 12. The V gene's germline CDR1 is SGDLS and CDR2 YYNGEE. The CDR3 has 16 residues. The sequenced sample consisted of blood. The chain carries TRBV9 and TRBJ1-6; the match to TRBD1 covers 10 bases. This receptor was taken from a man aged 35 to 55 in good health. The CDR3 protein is CASSVATGTGDFPLHF. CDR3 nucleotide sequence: TGTGCCAGCAGCGTGGCCACCGGGACAGGGGATTTCCCCCTCCACTTT.